The 27 T cell receptor beta chains listed next were all sequenced from one sample in a study of T-cell memory formation after mild COVID-19. One entry per CDR3 protein results from TCRdb running MiXCR on the 5' RACE reads. The profile shows fewer than 350,000 distinct CDR3 sequences, around 17% of them singletons. The sequenced sample was PBMCs or a T cell subset sorted from them (not recorded which). Receptors were obtained from a young man who had mild COVID-19 (a few samples of this study predate the infection). Cell type and time point are not known.

This chain joins TRBV9 and TRBJ1-1; 7 nucleotides agree with TRBD1. Trimming removed 3 bases from V and 4 bases from J; junction bases left unmatched: 3. Germline CDR1 SGDLS, CDR2 YYNGEE. The CDR3 length is 13 residues. The CDR3 region is CASSAWDSTEAFF. As DNA, the CDR3 is TGTGCCAGCAGCGCATGGGACAGCACTGAAGCTTTCTTT.

This clonotype occurred many times. The rearrangement uses TRBV11-2 and TRBJ2-3; a possible D gene is TRBD1 (5 bases). Germline V gene lookup returns CDR1 SGHAT and CDR2 FQNNGV. The V gene lost 0 bases and the J gene lost 6 bases, with 16 bases spanning the gap. The CDR3 is made up of 16 amino acids. CDR3 protein: CASSLDLNRPLDTQYF. The CDR3 DNA follows: TGTGCCAGCAGCTTAGATCTTAACAGGCCGTTGGATACGCAGTATTTT.

There are a few counts of this clonotype. The J gene is TRBJ2-3, the V gene TRBV5-1; D possibly matches TRBD1 or TRBD2 (5 bases each). The CDR3 covers 16 residues. Germline V gene sequence: CDR1 SGHRS, CDR2 YFSETQ. Trimming removed 0 bases at V and 2 bases at J, with 13 bases between. In nucleotides, the CDR3 is TGCGCCAGCAGCTTGGTTGTGGGGGTAACCACAGATACGCAGTATTTT. Protein: CASSLVVGVTTDTQYF.

In its sample, this clonotype was seen many times. The chain combines TRBV29-1 with TRBJ2-7; D uncertain. The CDR3 is 11 amino acids. Germline V gives CDR1 SQVTM, CDR2 ANQGSEA. V lost 5 bases, J lost 7 bases, and 12 bases lay in between. The CDR3 DNA reads TGCAGCGTTTCGAATGTGGGGGAGCAGTACGTC. It translates to CSVSNVGEQYV.

This clonotype was counted only a few times. This chain uses TRBV5-1 with TRBJ2-4; TRBD1 matches 7 bases. J was trimmed by 15 bases and V by 0 bases; bases with no gene match: 9. Germline V gives CDR1 SGHRS, CDR2 YFSETQ. CDR3 length equals 13 residues. This CDR3 reads CASSLEPDRHRYF. CDR3 bases: TGCGCCAGCAGCTTGGAGCCGGACAGGCATCGGTACTTC. Complete variable domain (other parts from reference TRBV5-1 and TRBJ2-4): KAGVTQTPRYLIKTRGQQVTLSCSPISGHRSVSWYQQTPGQGLQFLFEYFSETQRNKGNFPGRFSGRQFSNSRSEMNVSTLELGDSALYLCASSLEPDRHRYFGAGTRLSVL.

V and J are TRBV7-3 and TRBJ2-2, with TRBD1 matching over 7 bases. CDR1 is SGHTA, CDR2 FQGTGA, per germline. CDR3 length equals 16 residues. The V segment lost 4 bases and the J segment 1 base; nucleotides outside the gene matches: 6. CDR3 nucleotide sequence: TGTGCCAGCAGCTCACCTGACAGGGTGAACACCGGGGAGCTGTTTTTT. This gives the protein CASSSPDRVNTGELFF. Based on the CDR3 plus reference TRBV7-3 and TRBJ2-2, the full variable domain is GAGVSQTPSNKVTEKGKYVELRCDPISGHTALYWYRQSLGQGPEFLIYFQGTGAADDSGLPNDRFFAVRPEGSVSTLKIQRTERGDSAVYLCASSSPDRVNTGELFFGEGSRLTVL.

The chain links TRBV6-2 or TRBV6-3 to TRBJ2-5; D call uncertain. Germline V gene lookup returns CDR1 MNHEY and CDR2 SVGEGT. The V end lost 2 bases, the J end lost 5 bases, and 9 bases lay between the germline ends. This CDR3 is built from 13 residues. The CDR3, as DNA: TGTGCCAGCAGTTACGCAGTGGACGAGACCCAGTACTTC. Its translation: CASSYAVDETQYF.

The chain employs TRBV3-1 and TRBJ2-1; D is perhaps TRBD2 (6 bases). This CDR3 comprises 18 residues. Trimming left V 0 bases short and J 7 bases short, with 22 bases between. CDR1 and CDR2 from the germline V gene are LGHDT and YNNKEL (reference sequence). Written as DNA, the CDR3 is TGTGCCAGCAGCCAAGATTGGAAGAGGCTGGACTATTCGAATGAGCAGTTCTTC. Protein product: CASSQDWKRLDYSNEQFF.

This clonotype has only a few counts. The chain links TRBV4-1 to TRBJ1-2; D gene ambiguous. This CDR3 contains 13 residues. Per the germline V gene, CDR1 is MGHRA and CDR2 is YSYEKL. With 2 bases removed from V and 5 bases from J, the gap between germline ends came to 9 bases. The CDR3 here is CASSQIVQYGYTF. The CDR3 nucleotides are TGCGCCAGCAGCCAAATTGTACAGTATGGCTACACCTTC.

The chain uses TRBV6-5 and TRBJ2-7; either TRBD1 or TRBD2 may supply D (6 bases each). The CDR3 runs 16 residues. Trimming shortened V by 0 bases and J by 2 bases, and 14 bases separated the two germline ends. The germline V gene encodes CDR1 MNHEY and CDR2 SVGAGI. The CDR3 sequence is CASSYSELGGTYEQYF. DNA of the CDR3: TGTGCCAGCAGTTACTCGGAGCTAGGGGGGACCTACGAGCAGTACTTC.

This clonotype has more than one count but fewer than ten. The chain joins TRBV6-2 or TRBV6-3 to TRBJ2-3; the match to TRBD1 covers 10 bases. CDR3 length: 14 amino acids. Per germline, CDR1 MNHEY and CDR2 SVGEGT. Germline trimming cut 5 bases from V and 6 bases from J; bases unmatched to any gene: 5. CDR3: CASSRDRGPDTQYF. For the CDR3, the DNA is TGTGCCAGCAGTCGGGACAGGGGCCCGGATACGCAGTATTTT.

Only a few counts were recorded for this clonotype. The rearrangement joins TRBV12-5 to TRBJ2-3; possible D gene TRBD1, 6 bases. This CDR3 region has 14 residues. From germline, CDR1 is LGHNT and CDR2 FRNRAP. For the CDR3, the DNA is TGTGCCAGGCGAGACAGGTCAGGCACAGATACGCAGTATTTT. Protein sequence: CARRDRSGTDTQYF.

This clonotype was found many times. The V and J genes are TRBV6-4 and TRBJ2-2; 9 bases are shared with TRBD2. V lost 4 bases and J lost 3; bases outside the gene matches: 0. In germline, CDR1 is MRHNA, CDR2 SNTAGT. The CDR3 runs 14 residues. Here the CDR3 DNA reads TGTGCCAGCAGTGCTAGCGGGGACACCGGGGAGCTGTTTTTT. Encoded protein: CASSASGDTGELFF.

The chain couples TRBV24-1 to TRBJ1-5, with D unresolved. With 8 bases removed from V and 5 bases from J, the gap between germline ends came to 9 bases. The CDR3 contains 12 residues. Germline assignment: CDR1 KGHDR and CDR2 SFDVKD. This CDR3 is CATNSGDQPQHF. For the CDR3, the DNA is TGTGCCACCAATTCCGGGGATCAGCCCCAGCATTTT.

This clonotype was detected a few times. As DNA, the CDR3 is TGCAGCGCTCTCGGGACAGGGGAGTATAATGAAAAACTGTTTTTT. Its protein product is CSALGTGEYNEKLFF. V gene TRBV29-1 combines with J gene TRBJ1-4; TRBD1 matches 10 bases. V was pared by 7 bases and J by 4 bases, with 9 bases of the junction left unmatched. Germline V gene lookup returns CDR1 SQVTM and CDR2 ANQGSEA. The length of the CDR3 is 15 residues.

This clonotype appeared many times. The chain uses TRBV6-2 or TRBV6-3 and TRBJ1-2; D gene unclear. The CDR3 contains 14 residues. V gave up 8 bases and J gave up 8 bases, with 21 bases separating them. In germline, CDR1 is MNHEY, CDR2 SVGEGT. The CDR3: CASSSAGLYEGYTF. The DNA of the CDR3 is TGTGCCAGCTCAAGCGCCGGACTCTACGAGGGCTACACCTTC.

The rearrangement uses TRBV30 and TRBJ1-2; no clear D. Germline CDR1 reads GTSNPN; CDR2 reads SVGIG (reference sequence). Deletions cut 5 bases from V and 10 bases from J, with 5 bases between. The CDR3 is 8 amino acids. For the CDR3, the DNA is TGTGCCTGGGAGTCCTACACCTTC. Translated: CAWESYTF.

The sample holds a few counts of this clonotype. The CDR3 DNA reads as TGTGCCAGCAGCTTGACGGCCGTGCCCCAAGAGACCCAGTACTTC. Amino acid sequence: CASSLTAVPQETQYF. The rearrangement joins TRBV7-3 to TRBJ2-5; D not certain. Trimming cost V 3 bases and J 1 base, with 12 bases left between them. The CDR3 length is 15 residues. Germline loops: CDR1 SGHTA, CDR2 FQGTGA.

The chain couples TRBV6-5 to TRBJ2-7; the D gene is possibly TRBD2 (6 bases). The CDR3 totals 14 residues. V was shortened by 6 bases and J by 3 bases, with 15 bases between the two germline ends. Germline V gene data show CDR1 as MNHEY and CDR2 as SVGAGI. CDR3 coding DNA: TGTGCCAGCAGCCCTTCCGGACTAAACTACGAGCAGTACTTC. This gives the protein CASSPSGLNYEQYF.

This clonotype was counted a few times. The rearrangement joins TRBV20-1 to TRBJ2-3, with 10 bases identical to TRBD2. This CDR3 contains 16 residues. V lost 0 bases and J lost 2; bases outside the gene matches: 5. Germline V gene lookup returns CDR1 DFQATT and CDR2 SNEGSKA (reference sequence). For the CDR3, the DNA is TGCAGTGCTAGAGATATAGCGGGGGGTCCCACAGATACGCAGTATTTT. This codes for CSARDIAGGPTDTQYF.

V gene TRBV20-1 combines with J gene TRBJ1-4; 8 nucleotides agree with TRBD1. Germline V gene data show CDR1 as DFQATT and CDR2 as SNEGSKA (reference sequence). V trimming: 5 bases; J trimming: 8 bases; junction bases outside the gene matches: 7. The CDR3 has 13 amino acids. The CDR3 sequence: CSAQDRVGEKLFF. In nucleotides, the CDR3 is TGCAGTGCTCAGGACAGGGTTGGCGAAAAACTGTTTTTT.

This clonotype was seen a handful of times. V and J are TRBV19 and TRBJ2-3; maybe TRBD2 (6 bases). The CDR3 consists of 15 residues. The V end was cut by 4 bases, the J end by 5 bases, with 16 bases between. CDR1 LNHDA and CDR2 SQIVND come from the germline V gene (reference sequence). CDR3 residues: CASSSLAHGGDTQYF. CDR3 in DNA: TGTGCCAGTAGTAGCCTAGCGCACGGGGGAGATACGCAGTATTTT.

The table lists this clonotype with a few counts. V and J are TRBV7-2 and TRBJ2-3, with 9 positions matching TRBD2. Trimming removed 8 bases from V and 6 bases from J; junction bases left unmatched: 12. Germline CDR1 reads SGHTA; CDR2 reads FQGNSA. CDR3 length: 15 amino acids. The DNA for the CDR3 is TGTGCCAGCCACGGGCGGGGGGGAGTTCGGGATACGCAGTATTTT. It encodes CASHGRGGVRDTQYF. The full variable domain, rest sourced from reference TRBV7-2 and TRBJ2-3, is GAGVSQSPSNKVTEKGKDVELRCDPISGHTALYWYRQSLGQGLEFLIYFQGNSAPDKSGLPSDRFSAERTGGSVSTLTIQRTQQEDSAVYLCASHGRGGVRDTQYFGPGTRLTVL.

V usage is TRBV5-4 and J usage is TRBJ2-7, with 7 bases that match TRBD2. This CDR3 has 15 residues. CDR1 SGHNT and CDR2 YYREEE come from the germline V gene (reference sequence). V lost 0 bases, J lost 5 bases, and 8 bases stayed unmatched. The CDR3 here is CASSLGGGGSHEQYV. In nucleotides, the CDR3 is TGTGCCAGCAGCTTGGGCGGGGGTGGTAGCCACGAGCAGTACGTC.

This clonotype was seen ten or more times. The chain is built from TRBV18 and TRBJ2-5, with a tentative D call TRBD2 (6 bases). This CDR3 region has 13 residues. CDR1 is KGHSH, CDR2 LQKENI, per germline. V dropped 2 bases and J dropped 5 bases, with 9 bases sitting between them. The CDR3 region is CASSPAGSETQYF. CDR3 sequence (DNA): TGTGCCAGCTCACCAGCGGGGAGCGAGACCCAGTACTTC.

This clonotype was picked up a small number of times. V usage is TRBV10-3 and J usage is TRBJ1-2; no definite D call. This CDR3 has 14 amino acids. Trimming pared 0 bases from V and 3 bases from J, leaving 8 bases between. Per the germline V gene, CDR1 is ENHRY and CDR2 is SYGVKD. The CDR3 region is CAISESKRDYGYTF. Written as DNA, the CDR3 is TGTGCCATCAGTGAGTCGAAACGGGACTATGGCTACACCTTC.

The chain combines TRBV5-4 with TRBJ2-3; D is unresolved. This CDR3 has 16 amino acids. Trimming took 0 bases from V and 0 from J, leaving 11 bases between them. Germline V gene sequence: CDR1 SGHNT, CDR2 YYREEE (reference sequence). Written as DNA, the CDR3 is TGTGCCAGCAGCTTGGTTCTTGCCCAAAGCACAGATACGCAGTATTTT. It codes for CASSLVLAQSTDTQYF.